The entry below describes one T cell receptor beta chain. Using immunoSEQ multiplex PCR, the repertoire was profiled, and TCRdb retains in-frame clones only, with some absent. The top ten clones hold about 5.4% of a sample with more than 95,000 clones, roughly 82% of them seen once. Germline CDR1 SQVTM, CDR2 ANQGSEA. The V gene end was trimmed by 4 bases and the J gene end by 3 bases; junction bases not matched to a gene: 2. This CDR3 contains 13 residues. This entry belongs to a study of blood T cell repertoires in COVID-19. Study in general: Samples taken during acute and convalescent COVID-19 were collected in the United States, Italy and Spain. PBMCs, B-cell-depleted T cells, or T cells were the source of the cDNA or gDNA that made up the material.

Source material: peripheral blood. The rearrangement joins TRBV29-1 to TRBJ2-5, with 10 bases matching TRBD2. This clonotype originated in a human donor in a cohort sampled during active COVID-19. This CDR3 is CSVAGLAEETQYF. The CDR3 region has the DNA TGCAGCGTTGCCGGACTAGCGGAAGAGACCCAGTACTTC.